Listed here are 26 T cell receptor beta chains from one sample, sequenced in a study of T cells after yellow fever vaccination. Via MiXCR, TCRdb re-called the 5' RACE reads, giving one row per CDR3 protein. The table shows 20,000 to 25,000 distinct CDR3 sequences, with roughly 3.4% occurring only once. Sequenced material: PBMCs, either bulk or a sorted T-cell subset (CD4+, CD8+, memory, or dextramer-sorted; not recorded which), taken about 41 days after the first yellow fever vaccination. These receptors all come from a man between 18 and 35 years old who received the YFV17D yellow fever vaccine.

In its sample, this clonotype was seen many times. The chain is built from TRBV4-3 and TRBJ2-2, with 7 nucleotides matching TRBD2. From germline, CDR1 is LGHNA and CDR2 YSLEER. J was trimmed by 2 bases and V by 7 bases; bases with no gene match: 7. This CDR3 has 15 residues. The CDR3 DNA is TGCGCCAGCACGCCGGGACTAACAAACACCGGGGAGCTGTTTTTT. Protein sequence: CASTPGLTNTGELFF.

This clonotype has ten or more counts. The genes are TRBV18 and TRBJ2-1; possibly TRBD2 for D (6 bases). Germline CDR1 and CDR2: KGHSH and LQKENI. The germline V and J ends were trimmed by 3 bases and 5 bases, with 17 bases remaining between them. CDR3 length: 16 residues. This CDR3 reads CASSPQTNRGNNEQFF. The CDR3 DNA is TGTGCCAGCTCACCGCAGACCAACCGGGGGAACAATGAGCAGTTCTTC.

This clonotype is labeled medium-sized. The V call is TRBV7-9, the J call TRBJ2-7, with 12 bases matching TRBD2. Losses at the gene ends were 6 bases for V and 6 bases for J; bases not matched to a gene: 6. Germline values: CDR1 SEHNR, CDR2 FQNEAQ (reference sequence). This CDR3 region has 14 residues. CDR3 amino acids: CASSPPGLAGEQYV. The DNA of the CDR3 is TGTGCCAGCAGTCCTCCGGGACTAGCGGGCGAGCAGTACGTC.

In regard to this clonotype: This may stem from a read error, because a much larger clone lies one nucleotide away. J is TRBJ2-1 and V is TRBV15; 8 nucleotides align to TRBD2. The CDR3 consists of 18 residues. Germline assignment: CDR1 LNHNV and CDR2 YYDKDF (reference sequence). The CDR3 protein is CATSRRPPGLDSYNEKFF. The CDR3 DNA reads TGTGCCACCAGCAGAAGGCCTCCGGGACTAGACTCCTACAATGAGAAGTTCTTC.

This clonotype was seen ten or more times. The rearrangement uses TRBV20-1 and TRBJ1-1; TRBD1 aligns across 11 bases. Losses at the gene ends were 5 bases for V and 1 base for J; bases not matched to a gene: 6. Germline V CDR1 and CDR2: DFQATT, SNEGSKA (reference sequence). This CDR3 region has 15 residues. The CDR3: CSAGGQGGRNTEAFF. CDR3 sequence (DNA): TGCAGTGCTGGGGGACAGGGGGGTAGGAACACTGAAGCTTTCTTT.

This clonotype appeared a single time. The chain links TRBV4-3 to TRBJ2-7, with TRBD1 matching over 8 bases. Germline CDR1 LGHNA, CDR2 YSLEER. The CDR3 consists of 17 residues. The trim removed 0 bases at V and 5 bases at J, leaving 12 bases unmatched. The CDR3 region has the DNA TGCGCCAGCAGCCAAGAGTATGGGACAGGAGAATGTCACGAGCAGTACTTC. It encodes CASSQEYGTGECHEQYF.

The table lists this clonotype with many counts. CDR3 residues: CAIRYSWGLNTEAFF. Written as DNA, the CDR3 is TGTGCCATCAGGTACAGCTGGGGATTGAACACTGAAGCTTTCTTT. The V gene is TRBV10-3, the J gene TRBJ1-1; D uncertain. The CDR3 runs 15 residues. Between the trimmed V and J ends, which lost 6 bases and 0 bases, there was a span of 14 bases. Germline values: CDR1 ENHRY, CDR2 SYGVKD.

Many counts were recorded for this clonotype. The chain links TRBV7-2 to TRBJ1-5, with D perhaps matching TRBD1 (5 bases). This CDR3 spans 13 amino acids. CDR1 and CDR2 (germline): SGHTA, FQGNSA. V was cut by 3 bases and J by 3 bases, with 6 bases left in between. The CDR3 DNA sequence: TGTGCCAGCAGCTTGACAGACAATCAGCCCCAGCATTTT. It is translated as CASSLTDNQPQHF.

This clonotype qualifies as medium-sized. The V call is TRBV7-2, the J call TRBJ1-2; a possible D gene is TRBD1 (5 bases). V lost 5 bases and J 0 bases, leaving 16 bases between the germline ends. The V gene's germline CDR1 is SGHTA and CDR2 FQGNSA. This CDR3 is built from 16 residues. The CDR3 sequence: CASSPPWGSTNYGYTF. DNA of the CDR3: TGTGCCAGCAGCCCCCCTTGGGGCTCGACTAACTATGGCTACACCTTC.

The CDR3 loop is CASKSGGVVETQYF. CDR3 nucleotides: TGTGCCAGCAAGTCAGGGGGAGTTGTAGAGACCCAGTACTTC. V usage is TRBV2 and J usage is TRBJ2-5; 7 bases agree with TRBD1. This CDR3 contains 14 residues. The germline gives CDR1 SNHLY, CDR2 FYNNEI. V lost 7 bases, J lost 4 bases, and 9 bases stayed unmatched.

There are many counts of this clonotype. The V and J genes are TRBV5-1 and TRBJ2-7; D unresolved. V lost 0 bases to trimming and J lost 2 bases, with 9 bases between them. The germline V gene encodes CDR1 SGHRS and CDR2 YFSETQ. CDR3 length: 14 residues. The CDR3 DNA is TGCGCCAGCAGCTTGGACAGTACTACCTACGAGCAGTACGTC. Translation gives CASSLDSTTYEQYV.

This clonotype was counted many times. This chain joins TRBV12-3 or TRBV12-4 and TRBJ2-7, with a weak D call TRBD1 (7 bases). The CDR3 runs 12 residues. The V end lost 6 bases, the J end lost 7 bases, and 13 bases lay between the germline ends. CDR3: CASSEQGREQYF. The DNA of the CDR3 is TGTGCCAGCAGCGAACAGGGGAGGGAGCAGTACTTC.

Ten or more counts support this clonotype. The V gene is TRBV24-1, the J gene TRBJ2-2, with D perhaps TRBD1 or TRBD2 (6 bases each). The CDR3 runs 16 residues. Germline values: CDR1 KGHDR, CDR2 SFDVKD. Trimming left V 9 bases short and J 6 bases short, with 22 bases between. The CDR3 nucleotides read TGTGCCACCGGGGGCCACTTCGGGGGAAACGCCGGGGAGCTGTTTTTT. Residues: CATGGHFGGNAGELFF.

In this sample, this clonotype turned up many times. This chain connects TRBV29-1 to TRBJ2-1; D might be TRBD2 (5 bases). The CDR3 spans 13 residues. V lost 8 bases and J 2 bases, leaving 13 bases between the germline ends. Germline V gene sequence: CDR1 SQVTM, CDR2 ANQGSEA. The CDR3 bases are TGCAGCTATGGACTGCCCGCCTACAATGAGCAGTTCTTC. This translates into CSYGLPAYNEQFF.

This clonotype has ten or more counts. This chain uses TRBV7-9 with TRBJ2-3; TRBD1 is a possible D gene (5 bases). Germline lookup yields CDR1 SEHNR and CDR2 FQNEAQ (reference sequence). CDR3 size: 15 residues. V lost 4 bases, J lost 2 bases, and 13 bases lay in between. DNA for the CDR3: TGTGCCAGCAGCTCACTCGGCAGGGCCACAGATACGCAGTATTTT. Translated, it gives CASSSLGRATDTQYF.

This clonotype was counted ten times or more. The chain couples TRBV3-1 to TRBJ1-2, with TRBD1 matching 7 bases. CDR1 is LGHDT, CDR2 YNNKEL, per germline (reference sequence). The J segment lost 12 bases and the V segment lost 0 bases, leaving 13 bases of the junction unmatched. The CDR3 length is 15 residues. Here the CDR3 DNA reads TGTGCCAGCAGCCAAGATGTTCACAGACCTCAGGGGGACACCTTC. This sequence encodes CASSQDVHRPQGDTF.

At least ten counts were recorded for this clonotype. The rearrangement uses TRBV4-3 and TRBJ2-3; D gene uncertain. This CDR3 contains 13 residues. The germline CDR1 and CDR2 sequences are LGHNA and YSLEER. The V gene lost 0 bases and the J gene lost 15 bases, with 16 bases spanning the gap. The CDR3 DNA sequence: TGCGCCAGCAGCCAAGAGGAAGGGTCCCGGCGTTATTTT. As protein: CASSQEEGSRRYF.

This clonotype was found many times. As DNA, the CDR3 is TGTGCCAGCAGTCGACAGGGCTATGAAGCTTTCTTT. This translates into CASSRQGYEAFF. V usage is TRBV2 and J usage is TRBJ1-1, with 7 positions matching TRBD1. Germline CDR1 is SNHLY and CDR2 is FYNNEI. J gave up 7 bases and V 5 bases, and 4 bases lay outside the gene matches. The length of the CDR3 is 12 residues. Full variable domain (remainder filled in from reference TRBV2 and TRBJ1-1): EPEVTQTPSHQVTQMGQEVILRCVPISNHLYFYWYRQILGQKVEFLVSFYNNEISEKSEIFDDQFSVERPDGSNFTLKIRSTKLEDSAMYFCASSRQGYEAFFGQGTRLTVV.

At least ten counts were recorded for this clonotype. This chain joins TRBV7-2 and TRBJ2-3, with a weak D call TRBD2 (5 bases). Between the trimmed V and J ends, which lost 1 base and 6 bases, there was a span of 11 bases. This CDR3 has 14 residues. Germline-derived CDR1 and CDR2 are SGHTA and FQGNSA. The CDR3 region has the DNA TGTGCCAGCAGCTTAGGGCTAGCCGCCGATACGCAGTATTTT. Translated: CASSLGLAADTQYF. The full variable domain, rest sourced from reference TRBV7-2 and TRBJ2-3, is GAGVSQSPSNKVTEKGKDVELRCDPISGHTALYWYRQSLGQGLEFLIYFQGNSAPDKSGLPSDRFSAERTGGSVSTLTIQRTQQEDSAVYLCASSLGLAADTQYFGPGTRLTVL.

In its sample, this clonotype was seen a few times. The rearrangement joins TRBV29-1 to TRBJ1-1, with D hard to call. This CDR3 is built from 12 residues. V dropped 0 bases and J dropped 10 bases, with 12 bases sitting between them. CDR1 and CDR2 from the germline V gene are SQVTM and ANQGSEA. The CDR3 sequence is CSVEDDGMAAFF. CDR3 coding DNA: TGCAGCGTTGAAGATGACGGCATGGCAGCTTTCTTT.

This clonotype was recorded at least ten times. The chain recombines TRBV5-4 with TRBJ2-5, with TRBD2 matching 8 bases. Germline values: CDR1 SGHNT, CDR2 YYREEE (reference sequence). The trim removed 4 bases at V and 5 bases at J, leaving 13 bases unmatched. The CDR3 extends over 16 amino acids. Written as DNA, the CDR3 is TGTGCCAGCAGCCCCCGGGGGGGGCAAAGCAGGGAGACCCAGTACTTC. Translation: CASSPRGGQSRETQYF.

This clonotype was detected many times. J is TRBJ2-1 and V is TRBV6-5; the D gene is possibly TRBD2 (7 bases). This CDR3 comprises 11 residues. CDR1 is MNHEY, CDR2 SVGAGI, per germline. V was cut by 9 bases and J by 7 bases, with 10 bases left in between. The CDR3 sequence is CARGGANEQFF. CDR3 bases: TGTGCCAGGGGGGGGGCGAATGAGCAGTTCTTC.

The table lists this clonotype with many counts. The chain joins TRBV6-6 to TRBJ1-5; D is possibly TRBD1 (5 bases). There are 13 residues in the CDR3. V lost 5 bases, J lost 7 bases, and 12 bases lay in between. Germline assignment: CDR1 MNHNY and CDR2 SVGAGI (reference sequence). The CDR3 spells CASSTQGQQPQHF. In DNA form, the CDR3 reads TGTGCCAGCAGTACTCAGGGTCAGCAGCCCCAGCATTTT.

This clonotype has at least ten counts. This sequence joins TRBV6-2 or TRBV6-3 and TRBJ2-1; 11 bases agree with TRBD2. After removal of 10 bases from V and 6 bases from J, the junction contained 11 bases not matched to a gene. The CDR3 sequence is 15 residues long. In germline, CDR1 is MNHEY, CDR2 SVGEGT. The CDR3 bases are TGTGCCACCACTCTGGGCCTAGCGGGGGGCAATGAGCAGTTCTTC. The encoded protein is CATTLGLAGGNEQFF.

This clonotype was recorded at least ten times. The genes are TRBV4-1 and TRBJ2-4, with 11 bases that match TRBD2. This CDR3 comprises 21 residues. Trimming cost V 3 bases and J 0 bases; bases outside gene matches: 16. From germline, CDR1 is MGHRA and CDR2 YSYEKL. The CDR3 reads CASSHNTMAASGGRAKNIQYF. Written as DNA, the CDR3 is TGCGCCAGCAGCCATAACACGATGGCGGCTAGCGGGGGGCGAGCCAAAAACATTCAGTACTTC.

This clonotype came up many times. The chain has TRBV14 and TRBJ2-2; unclear D gene. The germline V and J ends were trimmed by 4 bases and 0 bases, with 9 bases remaining between them. The CDR3 spans 15 residues. Per the germline V gene, CDR1 is SGHDN and CDR2 is FVKESK. CDR3 bases: TGTGCCAGCAGCCGCCTCCAGACGAACACCGGGGAGCTGTTTTTT. It is translated as CASSRLQTNTGELFF.